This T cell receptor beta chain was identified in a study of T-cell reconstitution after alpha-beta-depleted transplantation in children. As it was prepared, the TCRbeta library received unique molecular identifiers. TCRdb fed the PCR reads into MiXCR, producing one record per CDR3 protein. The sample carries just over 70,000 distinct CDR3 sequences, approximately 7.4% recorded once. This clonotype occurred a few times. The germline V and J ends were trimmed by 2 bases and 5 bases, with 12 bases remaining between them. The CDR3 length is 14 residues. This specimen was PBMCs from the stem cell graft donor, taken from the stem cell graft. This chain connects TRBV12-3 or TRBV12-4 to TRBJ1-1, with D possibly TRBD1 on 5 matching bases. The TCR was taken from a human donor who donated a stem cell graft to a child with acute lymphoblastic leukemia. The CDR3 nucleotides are TGTGCCAGCAGTTTAAGGGTGGAGGGGACTGAAGCTTTCTTT. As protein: CASSLRVEGTEAFF.